The 16 T cell receptor beta chains in this list originate from one sample, sequenced in a study of CD8 T cells in Susac syndrome. RNA amounts of roughly 0.5 to 1 ug underwent reverse transcription with random hexamers. TCRdb re-derived calls from the immunoSEQ multiplex PCR reads in MiXCR, one entry per CDR3 protein. The top ten hold roughly 0.15% of the sample, which has approximately 190,000 distinct CDR3 sequences, around 93% seen once. Sequences were obtained from CD8+ T cells from PBMCs. Receptor source: a human donor with Susac syndrome.

This CDR3 is CASSSGQGHTEAFF. In nucleotides, the CDR3 is TGTGCCAGCAGCTCGGGACAGGGACACACTGAAGCTTTCTTT. The V and J genes are TRBV11-2 and TRBJ1-1; 9 bases line up with TRBD1. The CDR3 runs 14 residues. Germline CDR1 and CDR2: SGHAT and FQNNGV. V lost 4 bases to trimming and J lost 3 bases; unmatched junction nucleotides: 3.

This chain links TRBV19 with TRBJ1-1; no clear D. This CDR3 has 15 residues. CDR1 and CDR2 (germline): LNHDA, SQIVND (reference sequence). V lost 2 bases and J lost 1, with 11 bases in between. The DNA for the CDR3 is TGTGCCAGTAGTATAATAGAGTTGGGGAACACTGAAGCTTTCTTT. Protein: CASSIIELGNTEAFF.

This chain joins TRBV5-1 and TRBJ2-2, with D unclear. The germline V gene has CDR1 SGHRS and CDR2 YFSETQ. There are 14 residues in the CDR3. V was pared by 5 bases and J by 4 bases, with 12 bases between. In DNA, the CDR3 is TGCGCCAGCAGGCCACGGTCGTTCACCGGGGAGCTGTTTTTT. This sequence encodes CASRPRSFTGELFF.

The chain couples TRBV28 to TRBJ2-7; TRBD1 agrees at 7 bases. J was trimmed by 2 bases and V by 1 base; bases with no gene match: 2. The CDR3 is made up of 14 amino acids. CDR1 and CDR2 from the germline V gene are MDHEN and SYDVKM. This CDR3 is CASSLYRGTYEQYF. DNA of the CDR3: TGTGCCAGCAGTTTATACAGGGGAACCTACGAGCAGTACTTC.

This rearrangement joins TRBV27 to TRBJ1-6; D ambiguous. The germline V gene has CDR1 MNHEY and CDR2 SMNVEV (reference sequence). V was trimmed by 8 bases and J by 1 base, leaving 15 bases between them. The CDR3 length is 16 residues. CDR3 residues: CASREGPGSYNSPLHF. The CDR3 DNA is TGTGCCAGCCGGGAAGGGCCGGGGTCCTATAATTCACCCCTCCACTTT.

This clonotype was picked up one time. This sequence joins TRBV7-9 and TRBJ2-3; 7 bases match TRBD2. V shed 10 bases, J shed 0 bases, and the junction held 4 bases outside the gene matches. CDR1 is SEHNR, CDR2 FQNEAQ, per germline (reference sequence). This CDR3 region has 13 residues. This CDR3 reads CATKAGSTDTQYF. The CDR3 nucleotides read TGTGCCACCAAAGCGGGAAGCACAGATACGCAGTATTTT.

The genes are TRBV7-3 and TRBJ1-1; D not certain. Trimming shortened V by 2 bases and J by 8 bases, and 15 bases separated the two germline ends. Germline V gene lookup returns CDR1 SGHTA and CDR2 FQGTGA. The CDR3 has 14 residues. CDR3 sequence: CASSLEILSGEAFF. CDR3 DNA: TGTGCCAGCAGCTTAGAGATTCTAAGCGGCGAAGCTTTCTTT.

V is TRBV24-1 and J is TRBJ2-7, with 11 nucleotides matching TRBD2. The CDR3 loop spans 16 amino acids. Germline trimming cut 4 bases from V and 4 bases from J; bases unmatched to any gene: 8. Germline V gene lookup returns CDR1 KGHDR and CDR2 SFDVKD. CDR3 region: CATSEPTSGTRYEQYF. The CDR3 coding sequence is TGTGCCACCAGTGAACCGACTAGCGGGACTAGGTACGAGCAGTACTTC.

The rearrangement links TRBV6-5 to TRBJ2-7, with TRBD2 as a possible D gene (6 bases). Deletions cut 5 bases from V and 3 bases from J, with 11 bases between. Germline V gene lookup returns CDR1 MNHEY and CDR2 SVGAGI. The CDR3 length is 13 residues. The chain's CDR3 is CASSNRGSYEQYF. The CDR3 nucleotides read TGTGCCAGCAGTAACCGGGGGAGCTACGAGCAGTACTTC.

The chain has TRBV24-1 and TRBJ1-5; 8 positions agree with TRBD1. Germline CDR1 reads KGHDR; CDR2 reads SFDVKD. This CDR3 has 14 amino acids. V shed 4 bases and J 4 bases; nucleotides not matched to a gene: 2. Here the CDR3 DNA reads TGTGCCACCAGTGAGGACAGGGAAAATCAGCCCCAGCATTTT. Its translation is CATSEDRENQPQHF.

The chain couples TRBV6-2 or TRBV6-3 to TRBJ2-1, with unresolved D. Germline V gives CDR1 MNHEY, CDR2 SVGEGT. The CDR3 is 12 residues long. The ends were cut back, 6 bases at V and 9 bases at J, with 12 bases in the middle. The CDR3 region is CASSPDFGEQFF. The CDR3 DNA reads TGTGCCAGCAGCCCGGATTTTGGTGAGCAGTTCTTC.

The V call is TRBV24-1, the J call TRBJ1-1; 10 bases line up with TRBD1. The CDR3 spans 13 residues. Germline-derived CDR1 and CDR2 are KGHDR and SFDVKD. With V trimmed by 11 bases and J by 5 bases, 7 bases remained unmatched. As DNA, the CDR3 is TGTGCCATTGCGGACAGGGGGAGGACTGAAGCTTTCTTT. This encodes CAIADRGRTEAFF.

This chain connects TRBV4-2 to TRBJ2-1, with 8 bases aligning to TRBD2. J lost 7 bases, V lost 4 bases, and 12 bases had no gene match. This CDR3 region has 16 residues. From germline, CDR1 is LGHNA and CDR2 YNFKEQ. The CDR3 DNA is TGTGCCAGCAGCCGGCTCGCGGGAGGATCGGGTAATGAGCAGTTCTTC. Its translation is CASSRLAGGSGNEQFF.

The chain recombines TRBV13 with TRBJ1-1, with 7 bases identical to TRBD1. V shed 5 bases and J 0 bases; nucleotides not matched to a gene: 6. In germline, CDR1 is PRHDT, CDR2 FYEKMQ (reference sequence). The CDR3 runs to 15 residues. CDR3 amino acids: CASSGMTGMNTEAFF. The CDR3 nucleotides read TGTGCCAGCAGCGGAATGACAGGGATGAACACTGAAGCTTTCTTT.

V usage is TRBV12-3 or TRBV12-4 and J usage is TRBJ1-1; D is ambiguous. The CDR3 has 13 amino acids. Trimming shortened V by 1 base and J by 4 bases, and 7 bases separated the two germline ends. The CDR3: CASSLGMSTEAFF. In DNA form, the CDR3 reads TGTGCCAGCAGTTTAGGGATGAGCACTGAAGCTTTCTTT.

The J gene is TRBJ2-5, the V gene TRBV20-1, with D possibly being TRBD2 (5 bases). Germline CDR1 reads DFQATT; CDR2 reads SNEGSKA (reference sequence). The CDR3 loop spans 14 amino acids. Trimming shortened V by 2 bases and J by 2 bases, and 12 bases separated the two germline ends. The CDR3 is CSARSRREQETQYF. The CDR3 region has the DNA TGCAGTGCTAGATCTCGCCGGGAACAAGAGACCCAGTACTTC.